This entry concerns a single TCR beta chain. Its specific antigen is unknown. No much larger clonotype is one base removed from it; base qualities were not supplied. Libraries were made using the immunoSEQ multiplex PCR assay. About 10^5 TCR templates per sample were assayed by the deep sequencing platform. Genomic DNA extracted from sorted T cells was the material used for TCRbeta CDR3 sequencing. In the original analysis: The R programming language was used for the clonal analysis of the TCRbeta CDR3 data. Unstimulated samples were compared with post-reaction CFSE-low samples to define alloreactive CD4+ and CD8+ clones. Regulatory or non-regulatory origin of alloreactive CD4+ clones was assigned by matching sequences to the sorted unstimulated Treg and non-Treg repertoires. TCRdb obtained this table from immuneACCESS and retained in-frame rearrangements with V and J assigned. These tables miss some clones; where compared with another copy, unresolved V genes account for less than half of the shortfall, and the remainder is unexplained. V and J calls and clone size are copied from that table; D and trimming were computed from the DNA. This sample holds 85,000 to 120,000 clones; around nine tenths were observed only once. The ten largest clones take up about 1.1% of the sample.

This sample stems from a study of siplizumab effects on memory and regulatory T cells (dated by TCRdb to between 2019 and 2020). Turning to the overall study: The effect of the anti-CD2 antibody siplizumab on alloreactive T-cell subsets was examined in allogeneic mixed lymphocyte reactions constructed from human PBMCs.

Sorted unstimulated T cells, along with proliferating T cells recovered from mixed lymphocyte reactions, underwent TCRbeta CDR3 sequencing. Fresh whole blood from approximately ten HLA-typed healthy donors was used to isolate PBMCs. General conclusions and limits of the study: In reactions with siplizumab, an average of around 70% of mappable alloreactive CD4+ clones were Treg-derived, compared with 26.9% in control reactions. Compared with memory T cells, unstimulated naive T cells appeared more diverse, and naive cells seemed to make a substantial contribution to the alloresponse. Because sequences at frequencies below about 10^-5 were poorly captured, only a minor fraction of alloreactive clones could be mapped back to unstimulated subsets. The suppressive function of proliferating Tregs from siplizumab cultures was not functionally confirmed. A naive or memory phenotype could not be assigned to roughly 80-96% of proliferating CD4+ or CD8+ clones. The cumulative frequency of alloreactive sequences traceable to unstimulated CD4+ memory T cells was significantly reduced by siplizumab.

Material for sequencing was CD4+ T cells sorted from blood. This TCR derives from a human donor in good health.

The bases read TGTGCCAGCTCACCAAGGGGAGACTCGTCTGAAGCTTTCTTT. This encodes CASSPRGDSSEAFF. This chain joins TRBV18 to TRBJ1-1; the D gene is perhaps TRBD1, from 5 matching bases. The CDR3 contains 14 residues, cysteine and phenylalanine counted. Only the CDR3 DNA is retained, 42 bases long and in frame from the first base. Trimming removed 2 bases from V and 6 bases from J, leaving 13 bases between the germline ends. The germline V gene provides CDR1 KGHSH and CDR2 LQKENI.